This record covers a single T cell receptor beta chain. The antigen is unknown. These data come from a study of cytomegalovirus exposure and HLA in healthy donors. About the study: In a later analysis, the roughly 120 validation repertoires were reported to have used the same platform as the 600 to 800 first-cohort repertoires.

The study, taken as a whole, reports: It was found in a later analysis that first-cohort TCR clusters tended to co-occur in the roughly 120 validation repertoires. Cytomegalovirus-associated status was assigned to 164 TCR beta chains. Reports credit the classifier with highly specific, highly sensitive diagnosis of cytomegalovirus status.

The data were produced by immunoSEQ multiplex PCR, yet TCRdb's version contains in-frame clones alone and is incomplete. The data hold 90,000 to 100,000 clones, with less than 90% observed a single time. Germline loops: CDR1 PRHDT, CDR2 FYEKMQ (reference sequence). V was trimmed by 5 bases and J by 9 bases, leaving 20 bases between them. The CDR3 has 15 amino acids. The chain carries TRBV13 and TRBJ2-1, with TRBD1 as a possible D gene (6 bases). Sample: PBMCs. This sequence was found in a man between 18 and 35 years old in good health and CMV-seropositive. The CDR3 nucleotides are TGTGCCAGCAGCCCTCGGACAGACGGGCAGGTTGAGCAGTTCTTC. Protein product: CASSPRTDGQVEQFF. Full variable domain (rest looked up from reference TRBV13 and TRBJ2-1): AAGVIQSPRHLIKEKRETATLKCYPIPRHDTVYWYQQGPGQDPQFLISFYEKMQSDKGSIPDRFSAQQFSDYHSELNMSSLELGDSALYFCASSPRTDGQVEQFFGPGTRLTVL.